This T cell receptor (beta chain) was captured by sequencing in a study of cytomegalovirus exposure and HLA in healthy donors. Germline V gene data show CDR1 as SGDLS and CDR2 as YYNGEE. Unmatched junction bases numbered 1, after V lost 2 bases and J lost 3 bases. The CDR3 has 14 residues. Vbeta (60) and Jbeta (13) primers were used in the PCR. Libraries were prepared by immunoSEQ multiplex PCR; TCRdb keeps only in-frame clonotypes and omits some of them. The data contain 170,000 or so clones, about three quarters of them seen just once; the ten biggest clones take up 1.4%. This chain links TRBV9 with TRBJ2-7, with TRBD2 matching over 11 bases. The receptor's source is a woman under 40 in good health and CMV-seropositive. Sequencing was performed on PBMCs. The CDR3 here is CASSVGTSGYEQYF. For the CDR3, the DNA is TGTGCCAGCAGCGTTGGGACTAGCGGCTACGAGCAGTACTTC.